This T cell receptor beta chain originates from a study of identical twins. Study results and limitations: Donors were not followed over many years; analysis was cross-sectional. Alpha sequences that were out-of-frame and twin-shared showed an excess of low generation probability.

Only a few counts were recorded for this clonotype. Its matching antigen is unknown. Healthy Caucasians supplied all donations. MiXCR, applied by TCRdb to the 5' RACE reads, yields one record per CDR3 protein. The sample gives under 500,000 distinct CDR3 sequences, over 11% of which show up once; around 0.98% is in the top ten. These data were likewise used in another study, on yellow fever vaccine responses in identical twins.

The receptor comes from a woman between 18 and 30 years old in good health. The sequenced sample was CD4+ T cells sorted from blood.

CDR3 sequence reads: CASSQDADEPQETQYF. The CDR3 bases are TGCGCCAGCAGCCAAGACGCGGACGAACCCCAAGAGACCCAGTACTTC. The V call is TRBV4-3, the J call TRBJ2-5, with D unresolved. The V gene's germline CDR1 is LGHNA and CDR2 YSLEER. The CDR3 extends over 16 amino acids. The V end lost 0 bases, the J end lost 1 base, and 12 bases lay between the germline ends.